The next 10 T cell receptor beta chains were all read from a single sample in a study of identical twins. Using its own MiXCR run on the 5' RACE reads, TCRdb lists one record per CDR3 protein. Among 200,000 or so distinct CDR3 sequences listed, around a sixth were seen once. Another study also made use of these data, one on T cells expressing NK-cell markers.

The specimen sequenced was CD8+ T cells sorted from blood. Receptors were obtained from a young woman in good health.

This clonotype has more than one count but fewer than ten. This chain connects TRBV6-1 to TRBJ1-5; no definite D call. V was pared by 6 bases and J by 6 bases, with 15 bases between. CDR1 and CDR2 (germline): MNHNS, SASEGT. CDR3 length: 14 amino acids. The CDR3: CASSAVGIGQPQHF. The CDR3 nucleotides read TGTGCCAGCAGCGCCGTGGGGATCGGTCAGCCCCAGCATTTT.

This chain joins TRBV11-2 and TRBJ2-7, with D tentatively TRBD2 (5 bases). V was trimmed by 8 bases and J by 2 bases, leaving 16 bases between them. The CDR3 length is 14 residues. The germline gives CDR1 SGHAT, CDR2 FQNNGV. CDR3 in amino acids: CASGIKRGPYEQYF. The DNA for the CDR3 is TGTGCCAGCGGCATAAAGCGCGGGCCCTACGAGCAGTACTTC.

The sample holds many counts of this clonotype. The chain joins TRBV29-1 to TRBJ2-1; the match to TRBD1 covers 7 bases. Germline V gene data show CDR1 as SQVTM and CDR2 as ANQGSEA. Trimming removed 7 bases from V and 9 bases from J; junction bases left unmatched: 15. The CDR3 is 14 residues long. CDR3 in amino acids: CSGDSPRGEGEQFF. The CDR3 region has the DNA TGCAGCGGGGACAGTCCCCGAGGCGAGGGTGAGCAGTTCTTC.

This clonotype was observed a few times. V gene TRBV5-1 combines with J gene TRBJ2-6; D call uncertain. The germline V and J ends were trimmed by 1 base and 2 bases, with 7 bases remaining between them. CDR1 is SGHRS and CDR2 is YFSETQ in the germline V gene. The CDR3 consists of 15 residues. CDR3 bases: TGCGCCAGCAGCTTGTTCCGGGCTGGGGCCAACGTCCTGACTTTC. It encodes CASSLFRAGANVLTF.

The V and J genes are TRBV12-3 or TRBV12-4 and TRBJ2-3, with 7 bases fitting TRBD2. The CDR3 runs to 13 residues. V was clipped by 11 bases and J by 3 bases; unmatched bases: 8. CDR3 amino acids: CACWASGTDTQYF. CDR3 sequence (DNA): TGTGCCTGCTGGGCTAGCGGAACAGATACGCAGTATTTT.

The chain recombines TRBV25-1 with TRBJ2-1, with D possibly being TRBD2 (6 bases). Trimming pared 4 bases from V and 3 bases from J, leaving 10 bases between. Germline V gene sequence: CDR1 MGHDK, CDR2 SYGVNS. The CDR3 length is 14 residues. The CDR3 protein is CASSGLVDYNEQFF. The CDR3 nucleotides are TGTGCCAGCAGTGGACTAGTAGACTACAATGAGCAGTTCTTC.

The V and J genes are TRBV12-5 and TRBJ1-6; D unresolved. Trimming stripped 5 bases from V and 9 bases from J, with 11 bases between. CDR3 length: 13 amino acids. In germline, CDR1 is LGHNT, CDR2 FRNRAP. The CDR3 loop reads CASGPSTTSPLHF. CDR3 DNA: TGTGCTAGTGGTCCCTCAACCACTTCACCCCTCCACTTT.

The chain joins TRBV12-3 or TRBV12-4 to TRBJ2-1; TRBD2 matches 12 bases. CDR3 size: 15 residues. V lost 6 bases to trimming and J lost 5 bases; unmatched junction nucleotides: 5. CDR3 sequence (DNA): TGTGCCAGCAGCGGACTAGCGGGGAACAACAATGAGCAGTTCTTC. Protein: CASSGLAGNNNEQFF.

This clonotype was observed a handful of times. V usage is TRBV7-6 and J usage is TRBJ2-5; TRBD1 agrees at 7 bases. Looked up from germline, CDR1 is SGHVS and CDR2 is FNYEAQ. The CDR3 sequence is 15 residues long. The trim removed 5 bases at V and 3 bases at J, leaving 9 bases unmatched. CDR3 amino acids: CASSLYNDREETQYF. DNA of the CDR3: TGTGCCAGCAGCCTATATAACGACAGGGAAGAGACCCAGTACTTC.

This clonotype was found a few times. The chain links TRBV4-3 to TRBJ2-7, with a weak D call TRBD2 (6 bases). Per germline, CDR1 LGHNA and CDR2 YSLEER. Trimming pared 10 bases from V and 1 base from J, leaving 11 bases between. This CDR3 spans 12 amino acids. CDR3 in DNA: TGCGCCAACCGGGACTCATCCTACGAGCAGTACTTC. This codes for CANRDSSYEQYF.